These 14 T cell receptor beta chains came from one sample sequenced in a study of T cell responses to AZD1222 COVID-19 vaccine. Repertoires were generated with immunoSEQ multiplex PCR, while TCRdb's copy carries only in-frame clones and drops some. The sample holds fewer than 200,000 clones, about nine tenths seen once. The material sequenced was peripheral blood, taken on day 0 of AZD1222 vaccination. These receptor sequences come from an adult in good health.

CDR3 sequence reads: CASSIEGNQPQHF. CDR3 nucleotides: TGTGCCAGTAGTATAGAAGGGAATCAGCCCCAGCATTTT. The rearrangement links TRBV19 to TRBJ1-5; no firm D call. This CDR3 has 13 residues. The germline V gene encodes CDR1 LNHDA and CDR2 SQIVND (reference sequence). Deletions cut 0 bases from V and 4 bases from J, with 4 bases between.

This clone appeared a single time. The V and J genes are TRBV19 and TRBJ1-1; a weak D match, TRBD1 (5 bases). CDR1 is LNHDA, CDR2 SQIVND, per germline (reference sequence). Trimming stripped 2 bases from V and 4 bases from J, with 14 bases between. The CDR3 is made up of 15 amino acids. CDR3 loop: CASSILGVGVTEAFF. For the CDR3, the DNA is TGTGCCAGTAGTATATTGGGGGTTGGAGTCACTGAAGCTTTCTTT.

The chain joins TRBV5-1 to TRBJ2-1; tentatively, D is TRBD1 (6 bases). The CDR3 totals 15 residues. In germline, CDR1 is SGHRS, CDR2 YFSETQ. V dropped 4 bases and J dropped 6 bases, with 17 bases sitting between them. CDR3 amino acids: CASSISTGRRNEQFF. In nucleotides, the CDR3 is TGCGCCAGCAGCATCTCGACAGGACGCCGCAATGAGCAGTTCTTC. Looking up the rest from reference TRBV5-1 and TRBJ2-1 gives the full variable domain: KAGVTQTPRYLIKTRGQQVTLSCSPISGHRSVSWYQQTPGQGLQFLFEYFSETQRNKGNFPGRFSGRQFSNSRSEMNVSTLELGDSALYLCASSISTGRRNEQFFGPGTRLTVL.

The chain uses TRBV9 and TRBJ1-4; 8 bases map to TRBD1. V lost 3 bases, J lost 4 bases, and 5 bases stayed unmatched. This CDR3 has 15 residues. Germline V gene data show CDR1 as SGDLS and CDR2 as YYNGEE. This CDR3 reads CASSERTGLNEKLFF. The CDR3 DNA reads as TGTGCCAGCAGCGAACGGACAGGGCTTAATGAAAAACTGTTTTTT.

This clone appeared once. The genes are TRBV12-3 or TRBV12-4 and TRBJ1-5; TRBD1 aligns across 7 bases. J gave up 3 bases and V 6 bases, and 2 bases lay outside the gene matches. The CDR3 totals 13 residues. The CDR3 here is CASSQGDNQPQHF. The CDR3 DNA sequence: TGTGCCAGCAGCCAGGGGGACAATCAGCCCCAGCATTTT.

V usage is TRBV2 and J usage is TRBJ1-3; D unresolved. This CDR3 is 15 amino acids long. Germline V gene data show CDR1 as SNHLY and CDR2 as FYNNEI. The germline V and J ends were trimmed by 6 bases and 1 base, with 13 bases remaining between them. In DNA form, the CDR3 reads TGTGCCAGCAGCGGTCTGGGGAGATCTGGAAACACCATATATTTT. Translating it yields CASSGLGRSGNTIYF. The full variable domain, completed using reference TRBV2 and TRBJ1-3, is EPEVTQTPSHQVTQMGQEVILRCVPISNHLYFYWYRQILGQKVEFLVSFYNNEISEKSEIFDDQFSVERPDGSNFTLKIRSTKLEDSAMYFCASSGLGRSGNTIYFGEGSWLTVV.

The chain combines TRBV2 with TRBJ1-2; D gene ambiguous. Germline V gene sequence: CDR1 SNHLY, CDR2 FYNNEI. This CDR3 comprises 15 residues. Trimming took 5 bases from V and 4 from J, leaving 17 bases between them. In DNA form, the CDR3 reads TGTGCCAGCAGTTCTCAACTTTCCGCCCTCTATGGCTACACCTTC. Translation gives CASSSQLSALYGYTF.

The chain recombines TRBV2 with TRBJ1-6, with D uncertain. Germline V gene sequence: CDR1 SNHLY, CDR2 FYNNEI. There are 13 residues in the CDR3. Trimming left V 2 bases short and J 7 bases short, with 6 bases between. CDR3 bases: TGTGCCAGCAGTGAATGGGCGAATTCACCCCTCCACTTT. Translating it yields CASSEWANSPLHF. Drawing the rest from reference TRBV2 and TRBJ1-6, the complete variable domain is EPEVTQTPSHQVTQMGQEVILRCVPISNHLYFYWYRQILGQKVEFLVSFYNNEISEKSEIFDDQFSVERPDGSNFTLKIRSTKLEDSAMYFCASSEWANSPLHFGNGTRLTVT.

CDR3 residues: CAIKGHETQYF. The DNA for the CDR3 is TGTGCCATCAAAGGCCATGAGACCCAGTACTTC. This chain uses TRBV10-3 with TRBJ2-5, with D unclear. Germline CDR1 and CDR2: ENHRY and SYGVKD. V gave up 7 bases and J gave up 5 bases, with 8 bases separating them. The CDR3 runs to 11 residues.

In this sample, this clone turned up a few times. This CDR3 is CASSLSAVAGGGETQYF. DNA for the CDR3: TGTGCCAGCAGCTTATCTGCGGTTGCGGGAGGGGGAGAGACCCAGTACTTC. This chain uses TRBV7-6 with TRBJ2-5; 9 positions match TRBD2. The CDR3 is 17 amino acids. V lost 2 bases to trimming and J lost 4 bases; unmatched junction nucleotides: 11. Germline V gene data show CDR1 as SGHVS and CDR2 as FNYEAQ.

This chain links TRBV9 with TRBJ1-6, with 8 bases fitting TRBD1. V trimming: 3 bases; J trimming: 11 bases; junction bases outside the gene matches: 7. CDR1 and CDR2 from the germline V gene are SGDLS and YYNGEE. This CDR3 spans 14 amino acids. The CDR3 protein is CASSARDRLAPLHF. In DNA, the CDR3 is TGTGCCAGCAGCGCCCGGGACAGGTTGGCACCCCTCCACTTT.

The chain combines TRBV29-1 with TRBJ2-5, with D tentatively TRBD2 (6 bases). Trimming took 4 bases from V and 2 from J, leaving 8 bases between them. CDR1 is SQVTM and CDR2 is ANQGSEA in the germline V gene. CDR3 length equals 12 residues. The CDR3 is CSVVLAQETQYF. Written as DNA, the CDR3 is TGCAGCGTTGTACTAGCTCAAGAGACCCAGTACTTC.

This rearrangement joins TRBV20-1 to TRBJ1-2, with D hard to call. Germline-derived CDR1 and CDR2 are DFQATT and SNEGSKA (reference sequence). V lost 5 bases and J lost 4, with 5 bases in between. The CDR3 totals 10 residues. For the CDR3, the DNA is TGCAGTGCTCTAGCCTATGGCTACACCTTC. It encodes CSALAYGYTF.

This chain links TRBV3-1 (or the pseudogene TRBV3-2) with TRBJ2-2; 8 nucleotides align to TRBD1. The CDR3 is 18 residues long. J gave up 1 base and V 0 bases, and 7 bases lay outside the gene matches. The germline gives CDR1 LGHDT, CDR2 YNNKEL (reference sequence). The CDR3, as DNA: TGTGCCAGCAGCCAAGAGGTTTCAGGGGGCCGGAACACCGGGGAGCTGTTTTTT. Its translation is CASSQEVSGGRNTGELFF.